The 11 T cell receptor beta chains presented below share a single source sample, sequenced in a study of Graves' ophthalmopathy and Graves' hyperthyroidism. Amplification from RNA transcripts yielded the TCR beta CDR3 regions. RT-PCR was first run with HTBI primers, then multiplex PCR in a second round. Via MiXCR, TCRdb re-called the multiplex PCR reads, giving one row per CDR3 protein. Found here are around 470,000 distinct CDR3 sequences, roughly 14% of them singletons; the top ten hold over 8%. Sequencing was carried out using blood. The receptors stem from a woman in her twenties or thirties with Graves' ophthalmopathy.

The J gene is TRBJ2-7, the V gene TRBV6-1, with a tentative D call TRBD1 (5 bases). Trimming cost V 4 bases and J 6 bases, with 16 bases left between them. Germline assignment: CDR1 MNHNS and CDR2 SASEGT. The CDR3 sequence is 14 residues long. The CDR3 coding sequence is TGTGCCAGCAGTGCGGTGACAGTTCCAACCGAGCAGTACTTC. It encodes CASSAVTVPTEQYF.

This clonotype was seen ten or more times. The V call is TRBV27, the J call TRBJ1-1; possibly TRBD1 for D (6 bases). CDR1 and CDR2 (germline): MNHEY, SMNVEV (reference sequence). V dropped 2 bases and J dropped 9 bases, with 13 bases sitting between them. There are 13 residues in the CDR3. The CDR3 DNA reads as TGTGCCAGCAGTTTAAGGGGGGGGGTCCAAGCTTTCTTT. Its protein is CASSLRGGVQAFF.

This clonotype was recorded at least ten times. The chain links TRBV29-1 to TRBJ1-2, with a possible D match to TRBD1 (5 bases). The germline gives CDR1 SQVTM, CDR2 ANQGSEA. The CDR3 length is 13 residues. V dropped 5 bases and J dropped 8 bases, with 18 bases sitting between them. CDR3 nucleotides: TGCAGCGTTAAGAGGGACGGGGTTTGGGGCTACACCTTC. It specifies CSVKRDGVWGYTF.

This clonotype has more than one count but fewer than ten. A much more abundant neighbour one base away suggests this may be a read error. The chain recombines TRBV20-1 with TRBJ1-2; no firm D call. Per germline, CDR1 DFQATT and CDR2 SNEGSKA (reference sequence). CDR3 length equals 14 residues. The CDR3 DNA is TGCAGTTCTAGTGACTGGGAAACTGGGTATGGCTACACCTTC. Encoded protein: CSSSDWETGYGYTF.

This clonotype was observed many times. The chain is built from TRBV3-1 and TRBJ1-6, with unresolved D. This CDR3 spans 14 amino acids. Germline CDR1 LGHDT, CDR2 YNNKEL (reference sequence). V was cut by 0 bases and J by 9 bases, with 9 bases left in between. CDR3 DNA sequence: TGTGCCAGCAGCCAAGATTGGACCGCTTCACCCCTCCACTTT. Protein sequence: CASSQDWTASPLHF.

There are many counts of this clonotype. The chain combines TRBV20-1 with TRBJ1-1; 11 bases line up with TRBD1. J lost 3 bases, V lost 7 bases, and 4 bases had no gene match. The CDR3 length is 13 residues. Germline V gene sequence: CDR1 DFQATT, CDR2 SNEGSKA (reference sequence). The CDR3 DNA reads TGCAGTGGGGACAGGGGGGAACACACTGAAGCTTTCTTT. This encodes CSGDRGEHTEAFF.

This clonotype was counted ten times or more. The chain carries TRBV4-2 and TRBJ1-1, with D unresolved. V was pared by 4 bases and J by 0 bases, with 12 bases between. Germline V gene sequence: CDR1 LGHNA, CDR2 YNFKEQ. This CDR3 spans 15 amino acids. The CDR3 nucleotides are TGTGCCAGCAGCCGAGAGTACAGATTGAACACTGAAGCTTTCTTT. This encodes CASSREYRLNTEAFF.

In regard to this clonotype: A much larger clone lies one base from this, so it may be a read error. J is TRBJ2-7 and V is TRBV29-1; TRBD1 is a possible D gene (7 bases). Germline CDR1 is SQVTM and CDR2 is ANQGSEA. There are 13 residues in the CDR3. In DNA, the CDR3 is TGCAGCGCCCAGGGGGGCAGGGCCTACGAGCAGGACTTC. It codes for CSAQGGRAYEQDF.

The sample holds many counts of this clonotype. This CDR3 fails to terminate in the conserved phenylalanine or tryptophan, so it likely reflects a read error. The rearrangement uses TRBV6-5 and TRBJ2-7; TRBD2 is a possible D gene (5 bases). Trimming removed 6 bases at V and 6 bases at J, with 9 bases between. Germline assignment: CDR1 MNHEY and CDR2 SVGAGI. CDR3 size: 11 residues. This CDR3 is CASRSLGEQYL. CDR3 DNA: TGTGCCAGCAGATCACTAGGCGAGCAGTACCTC.

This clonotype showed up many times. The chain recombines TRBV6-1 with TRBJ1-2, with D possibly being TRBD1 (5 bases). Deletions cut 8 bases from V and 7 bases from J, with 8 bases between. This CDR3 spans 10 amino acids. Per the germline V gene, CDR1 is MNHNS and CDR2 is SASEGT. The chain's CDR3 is CASGTGGYTF. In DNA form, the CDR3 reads TGTGCCAGCGGGACCGGTGGCTACACCTTC.

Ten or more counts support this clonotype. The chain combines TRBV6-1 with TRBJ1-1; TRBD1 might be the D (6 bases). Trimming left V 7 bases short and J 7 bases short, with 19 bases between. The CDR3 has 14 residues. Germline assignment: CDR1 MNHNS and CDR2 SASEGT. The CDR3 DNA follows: TGTGCCAGCACCTCCCTGGGGGGGCGGGATGAAGCTTTCTTT. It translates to CASTSLGGRDEAFF.